The 16 T cell receptor beta chains below were found in one sample sequenced in a study of blood T cell repertoires in COVID-19. The table came from immunoSEQ multiplex PCR; TCRdb's copy has only in-frame clones and leaves some out. The table records tens of thousands of clones, about 86% of them present only once. The sequenced material came from peripheral blood. These receptors all stem from a man in his fifties or sixties with active COVID-19.

This chain uses TRBV10-1 with TRBJ1-2; 7 bases agree with TRBD1. V lost 6 bases to trimming and J lost 7 bases; unmatched junction nucleotides: 8. The germline V gene encodes CDR1 WNHNN and CDR2 SYGVQD (reference sequence). CDR3 size: 13 residues. CDR3 sequence (DNA): TGCGCCAGCAGCCTCGACAGGGAGGCTGGCTACACCTTC. It codes for CASSLDREAGYTF.

This clone has only a few counts. This chain uses TRBV15 with TRBJ2-1; D may be TRBD2 (6 bases). V was trimmed by 8 bases and J by 8 bases, leaving 19 bases between them. Germline CDR1 is LNHNV and CDR2 is YYDKDF (reference sequence). The CDR3 loop spans 14 amino acids. The CDR3 protein is CATGGRERLDEQFF. CDR3 coding DNA: TGTGCCACCGGTGGCCGGGAGCGTTTGGATGAGCAGTTCTTC.

The genes are TRBV5-8 and TRBJ1-5, with 9 bases aligning to TRBD1. Germline CDR1 reads SGHTS; CDR2 reads YDEGEE. The CDR3 loop spans 17 amino acids. The J segment lost 7 bases and the V segment lost 1 base, leaving 12 bases of the junction unmatched. CDR3 sequence: CASSLTTTGGVRQPQHF. For the CDR3, the DNA is TGTGCCAGCAGCTTGACTACCACAGGGGGCGTTAGGCAGCCCCAGCATTTT.

The rearrangement links TRBV18 to TRBJ2-2; D not resolved. The CDR3 is 13 amino acids. Germline-derived CDR1 and CDR2 are KGHSH and LQKENI. V lost 3 bases and J lost 6, with 8 bases in between. The CDR3 DNA sequence: TGTGCCAGCTCACCGCAGAATTCCGGGGAGCTGTTTTTT. It encodes CASSPQNSGELFF.

The chain combines TRBV10-3 with TRBJ2-2, with 9 bases that match TRBD1. V was clipped by 3 bases and J by 2 bases; unmatched bases: 4. Germline lookup yields CDR1 ENHRY and CDR2 SYGVKD. The CDR3 contains 16 residues. CDR3 region: CAISDRDRANTGELFF. CDR3 DNA: TGTGCCATCAGTGACCGGGACAGGGCAAACACCGGGGAGCTGTTTTTT.

There are a few counts of this clone. The gene calls are TRBV6-1 and TRBJ2-3, with 15 bases lining up with TRBD2. The CDR3 is 18 amino acids. The V segment lost 4 bases and the J segment 0 bases; nucleotides outside the gene matches: 5. Germline V lookup: CDR1 MNHNS, CDR2 SASEGT. CDR3 sequence reads: CASSGGLAGGHSTDTQYF. The CDR3 DNA reads as TGTGCCAGCAGTGGGGGACTAGCGGGGGGCCATAGCACAGATACGCAGTATTTT.

V usage is TRBV9 and J usage is TRBJ2-6, with a tentative D call TRBD2 (5 bases). The CDR3 is 18 residues long. Trimming removed 0 bases at V and 0 bases at J, with 13 bases between. Germline V lookup: CDR1 SGDLS, CDR2 YYNGEE. CDR3 in amino acids: CASSVAIARSSGANVLTF. CDR3 coding DNA: TGTGCCAGCAGCGTAGCAATAGCGCGGAGCTCTGGGGCCAACGTCCTGACTTTC.

The chain couples TRBV5-6 to TRBJ1-1; tentative D call: TRBD1 (5 bases). In germline, CDR1 is SGHDT, CDR2 YYEEEE. V lost 0 bases and J lost 3, with 12 bases in between. This CDR3 comprises 15 residues. The DNA for the CDR3 is TGTGCCAGCAGCTTGGGTGGCAGGGTCTACACTGAAGCTTTCTTT. Translated, it gives CASSLGGRVYTEAFF.

The V gene is TRBV6-5, the J gene TRBJ1-2, with a possible D match to TRBD1 (6 bases). CDR1 and CDR2 (germline): MNHEY, SVGAGI. V was cut by 6 bases and J by 4 bases, with 18 bases left in between. The CDR3 contains 15 residues. The CDR3: CASRVGPEGVYGYTF. The CDR3 DNA follows: TGTGCCAGCAGAGTTGGGCCCGAGGGGGTCTATGGCTACACCTTC.

The count of this clone is one. The gene calls are TRBV9 and TRBJ2-3; D unresolved. V lost 0 bases to trimming and J lost 2 bases, with 7 bases between them. The CDR3 consists of 14 residues. Germline V gives CDR1 SGDLS, CDR2 YYNGEE. In nucleotides, the CDR3 is TGTGCCAGCAGCGTAGCCTCGTCCACAGATACGCAGTATTTT. Protein: CASSVASSTDTQYF.

CDR3 protein: CASSELSAGYTF. The CDR3 region has the DNA TGTGCCAGCAGTGAACTAAGCGCGGGCTACACCTTC. The rearrangement uses TRBV2 and TRBJ1-2; D gene uncertain. CDR1 SNHLY and CDR2 FYNNEI come from the germline V gene. The CDR3 consists of 12 residues. Trimming cost V 2 bases and J 8 bases, with 9 bases left between them.

The rearrangement joins TRBV4-1 to TRBJ2-1, with TRBD2 identical over 8 bases. Per germline, CDR1 MGHRA and CDR2 YSYEKL. With V trimmed by 4 bases and J by 6 bases, 11 bases remained unmatched. The CDR3 is 16 amino acids. The CDR3 DNA is TGCGCCAGCAGCCTGACCGGGACTAGGTCTATCAATGAGCAGTTCTTC. Amino acid sequence: CASSLTGTRSINEQFF.

As DNA, the CDR3 is TGCGCCAGCAGTGACAGGGCCCTTAATGAAAAACTGTTTTTT. Protein: CASSDRALNEKLFF. The J gene is TRBJ1-4, the V gene TRBV5-1; 7 bases match TRBD1. The junction had 5 bases not matched to a gene; V was cut back by 5 bases and J by 4 bases. Germline V gene lookup returns CDR1 SGHRS and CDR2 YFSETQ. The CDR3 length is 14 residues.

The V call is TRBV18, the J call TRBJ2-1; TRBD2 aligns across 13 bases. The CDR3 runs 20 residues. J was trimmed by 1 base and V by 0 bases; bases with no gene match: 9. Germline V gene sequence: CDR1 KGHSH, CDR2 LQKENI. The chain's CDR3 is CASSPPTKGLAGSSYNEQFF. The CDR3 DNA is TGTGCCAGCTCACCACCGACCAAGGGACTAGCGGGGTCATCCTACAATGAGCAGTTCTTC.

This clone was counted once. V gene TRBV2 combines with J gene TRBJ1-3; tentatively, D is TRBD1 (6 bases). The V gene lost 7 bases and the J gene lost 0 bases, with 16 bases spanning the gap. The CDR3 spans 16 residues. Germline CDR1 reads SNHLY; CDR2 reads FYNNEI. DNA of the CDR3: TGTGCCAGCACCACGGACAGAAATCGCTCTGGAAACACCATATATTTT. Amino acids: CASTTDRNRSGNTIYF.

The chain uses TRBV6-6 and TRBJ2-2; 7 nucleotides align to TRBD2. Germline CDR1 and CDR2: MNHNY and SVGAGI (reference sequence). The CDR3 length is 16 residues. The V gene end was trimmed by 6 bases and the J gene end by 5 bases; junction bases not matched to a gene: 12. Here the CDR3 DNA reads TGTGCCAGCAGCAGAAGGACTAGTAGAGGTACCGGGGAGCTGTTTTTT. Protein: CASSRRTSRGTGELFF.